The 14 T cell receptor beta chains reported below all come from one sample, sequenced in a study of T cells in Graves' hyperthyroidism and ophthalmopathy. Template material for amplifying TCR beta CDR3 regions consisted of RNA transcripts. Researchers ran a first-round RT-PCR on the TCR CDR3 using the HTBI primer set. TCRdb re-called the multiplex PCR reads through MiXCR, storing one row per CDR3 protein. The profile shows 360,000 or so distinct CDR3 sequences, roughly 20% of them singletons. Sequenced material: blood. The receptors shown here come from a woman in her thirties or forties with Graves' ophthalmopathy.

In its sample, this clonotype was seen many times. This chain links TRBV4-1 with TRBJ1-2; D unresolved. This CDR3 contains 14 residues. CDR1 and CDR2 from the germline V gene are MGHRA and YSYEKL. Trimming removed 2 bases from V and 6 bases from J, with 13 bases in between. In DNA, the CDR3 is TGCGCCAGCAGCCAAAGGGAGGGAGAGGATGGCTACACCTTC. The encoded protein is CASSQREGEDGYTF.

This clonotype was seen ten or more times. The rearrangement joins TRBV28 to TRBJ1-1; D is unresolved. This CDR3 is 13 amino acids long. Germline V CDR1 and CDR2: MDHEN, SYDVKM. The V gene lost 2 bases and the J gene lost 4 bases, with 8 bases spanning the gap. CDR3 amino acids: CASSLNGVTEAFF. The CDR3 DNA sequence: TGTGCCAGCAGTTTAAACGGAGTCACTGAAGCTTTCTTT.

This clonotype was seen repeatedly, ten times or more. The rearrangement joins TRBV28 to TRBJ2-2; TRBD2 aligns across 8 bases. Germline-derived CDR1 and CDR2 are MDHEN and SYDVKM. The J segment lost 4 bases and the V segment lost 4 bases, leaving 8 bases of the junction unmatched. The length of the CDR3 is 16 residues. CDR3 nucleotide sequence: TGTGCCAGCAGTTCACCAACCGGGACTAGCACCGGGGAGCTGTTTTTT. This codes for CASSSPTGTSTGELFF. The full variable domain, in which reference TRBV28 and TRBJ2-2 provide the parts outside the CDR3, is DVKVTQSSRYLVKRTGEKVFLECVQDMDHENMFWYRQDPGLGLRLIYFSYDVKMKEKGDIPEGYSVSREKKERFSLILESASTNQTSMYLCASSSPTGTSTGELFFGEGSRLTVL.

This clonotype was recorded many times. V and J are TRBV20-1 and TRBJ2-5; possible D gene TRBD2, 5 bases. CDR1 is DFQATT, CDR2 SNEGSKA, per germline (reference sequence). V shed 0 bases and J shed 5 bases, with 7 bases lying between them. The CDR3 totals 12 residues. Here the CDR3 reads CSARDSGETQYF. Here the CDR3 DNA reads TGCAGTGCTAGAGATTCGGGGGAGACCCAGTACTTC.

This clonotype was seen repeatedly, ten times or more. The chain carries TRBV12-3 or TRBV12-4 and TRBJ1-1; TRBD1 might be the D (6 bases). The V and J ends lost 10 bases and 1 base respectively, with 13 bases between them. This CDR3 has 13 residues. As DNA, the CDR3 is TGTGCCACCCGGGGGCGGGAGAACACTGAAGCTTTCTTT. Translating it yields CATRGRENTEAFF.

This clonotype was seen repeatedly, ten times or more. The chain combines TRBV6-2 or TRBV6-3 with TRBJ2-2; no clear D gene. V lost 7 bases and J 5 bases, leaving 11 bases between the germline ends. This CDR3 comprises 13 residues. Germline loops: CDR1 MNHEY, CDR2 SVGEGT. The CDR3 bases are TGTGCCAGCACCGTGGACGTAACCGGGGAGCTGTTTTTT. It encodes CASTVDVTGELFF.

Ten or more counts support this clonotype. The chain combines TRBV2 with TRBJ2-7, with TRBD2 matching 7 bases. Trimming at V came to 7 bases and at J to 2 bases, leaving 11 bases not matched to a gene. CDR3 length: 15 residues. CDR1 and CDR2 (germline): SNHLY, FYNNEI. The CDR3 sequence is CASKFGGSNAYEQYF. CDR3 nucleotide sequence: TGTGCCAGCAAATTCGGCGGGAGTAACGCCTACGAGCAGTACTTC.

This clonotype was picked up many times. The V gene is TRBV30, the J gene TRBJ1-1; D remains unclear. The CDR3 length is 10 residues. V was clipped by 1 base and J by 6 bases, with 3 bases between them. Germline CDR1 is GTSNPN and CDR2 is SVGIG (reference sequence). Here the CDR3 reads CAWSGSEAFF. CDR3 sequence (DNA): TGTGCCTGGAGTGGATCTGAAGCTTTCTTT.

This clonotype came up many times. The J gene is TRBJ2-7, the V gene TRBV10-3; no firm D call. In germline, CDR1 is ENHRY, CDR2 SYGVKD. The ends were cut back, 2 bases at V and 2 bases at J, with 16 bases in the middle. CDR3 length: 16 amino acids. For the CDR3, the DNA is TGTGCCATCAGTGAGCGTTTTTTAACGGAGACCTACGAGCAGTACTTC. Its translation: CAISERFLTETYEQYF.

The genes are TRBV6-5 and TRBJ1-2; D call uncertain. CDR1 and CDR2 (germline): MNHEY, SVGAGI. This CDR3 region has 12 residues. Trimming left V 4 bases short and J 2 bases short, with 5 bases between. The CDR3 DNA sequence: TGTGCCAGCAGTTCCCAAAACTATGGCTACACCTTC. It encodes CASSSQNYGYTF.

This clonotype has a count of ten or more. The CDR3 bases are TGTGCCATCGCAGATTCCCTCGCAGGGGCCCAGCATTTT. It yields the protein CAIADSLAGAQHF. The chain employs TRBV15 and TRBJ1-5; maybe TRBD1 (6 bases). Germline loops: CDR1 LNHNV, CDR2 YYDKDF (reference sequence). V was clipped by 10 bases and J by 11 bases, with 21 bases between them. This CDR3 comprises 13 residues.

This clonotype was detected many times. The chain has TRBV15 and TRBJ1-2; D gene uncertain. The CDR3 is 16 amino acids. Per germline, CDR1 LNHNV and CDR2 YYDKDF (reference sequence). The V end lost 0 bases, the J end lost 3 bases, and 14 bases lay between the germline ends. The CDR3 region has the DNA TGTGCCACCAGCAGAGATGGTATGCGCGGGGACTATGGCTACACCTTC. Residues: CATSRDGMRGDYGYTF.

The rearrangement joins TRBV30 to TRBJ1-1; the match to TRBD1 covers 12 bases. Per the germline V gene, CDR1 is GTSNPN and CDR2 is SVGIG (reference sequence). The CDR3 covers 14 residues. V was clipped by 2 bases and J by 12 bases; unmatched bases: 10. The CDR3 region has the DNA TGTGCCTGGAGTACCCGGGACAGGGGGCTGGAATCTTTCTTT. Translation: CAWSTRDRGLESFF.

This clonotype appeared many times. The chain couples TRBV18 to TRBJ1-1, with D hard to call. CDR1 is KGHSH and CDR2 is LQKENI in the germline V gene. Trimming took off 0 bases at V and 3 bases at J, with 8 bases between the two ends. The CDR3 is 14 amino acids. The CDR3 sequence: CASSPPSKDTEAFF. The CDR3 DNA follows: TGTGCCAGCTCACCACCGTCCAAAGACACTGAAGCTTTCTTT.